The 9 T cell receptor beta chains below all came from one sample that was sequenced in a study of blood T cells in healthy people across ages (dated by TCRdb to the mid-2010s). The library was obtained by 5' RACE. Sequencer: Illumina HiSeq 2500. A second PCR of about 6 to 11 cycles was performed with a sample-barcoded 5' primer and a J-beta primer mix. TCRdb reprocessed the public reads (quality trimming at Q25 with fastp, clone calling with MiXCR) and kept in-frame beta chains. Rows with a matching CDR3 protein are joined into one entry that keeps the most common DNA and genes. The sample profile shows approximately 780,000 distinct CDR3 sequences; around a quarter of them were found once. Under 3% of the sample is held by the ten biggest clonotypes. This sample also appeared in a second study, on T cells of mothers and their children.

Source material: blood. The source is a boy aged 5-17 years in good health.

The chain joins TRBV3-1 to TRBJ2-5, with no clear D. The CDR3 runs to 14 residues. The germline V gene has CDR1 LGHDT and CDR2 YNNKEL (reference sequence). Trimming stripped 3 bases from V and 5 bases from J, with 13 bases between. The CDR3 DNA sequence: TGTGCCAGCAGCCACCTACGGACGGCGGAGACCCAGTACTTC. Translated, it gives CASSHLRTAETQYF.

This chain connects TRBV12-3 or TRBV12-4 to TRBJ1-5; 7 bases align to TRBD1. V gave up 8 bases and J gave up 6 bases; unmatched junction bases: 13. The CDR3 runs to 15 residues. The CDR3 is CASGETGAEAQPQHF. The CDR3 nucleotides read TGTGCCAGCGGGGAAACAGGGGCCGAGGCTCAGCCCCAGCATTTT.

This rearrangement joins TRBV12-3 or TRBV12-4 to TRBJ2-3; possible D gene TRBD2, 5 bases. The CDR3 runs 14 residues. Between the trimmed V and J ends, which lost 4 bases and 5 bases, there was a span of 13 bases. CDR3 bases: TGTGCCAGCAGTTCCCTCGGAGGCGTAGATACGCAGTATTTT. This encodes CASSSLGGVDTQYF.

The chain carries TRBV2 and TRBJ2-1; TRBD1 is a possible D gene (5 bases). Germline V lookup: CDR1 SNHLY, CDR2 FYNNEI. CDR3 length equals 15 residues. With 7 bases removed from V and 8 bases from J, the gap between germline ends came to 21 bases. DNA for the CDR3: TGTGCCAGCATGTATTCGGGCGCTGGGGCCCATGAGCAGTTCTTC. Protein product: CASMYSGAGAHEQFF.

CDR3 loop: CASRTGAQETQYF. CDR3 sequence (DNA): TGTGCCAGCAGGACGGGGGCACAAGAGACCCAGTACTTC. This chain links TRBV12-3 or TRBV12-4 with TRBJ2-5, with D tentatively TRBD1 or TRBD2 (6 bases each). V lost 6 bases and J lost 2, with 10 bases in between. CDR3 length: 13 residues.

CDR3: CSASVTSGGPTSTDTQYF. The CDR3 region has the DNA TGCAGTGCTAGCGTGACTAGCGGGGGACCTACTAGCACAGATACGCAGTATTTT. The J gene is TRBJ2-3, the V gene TRBV20-1, with 12 bases matching TRBD2. The V segment lost 3 bases and the J segment 0 bases; nucleotides outside the gene matches: 10. This CDR3 contains 18 residues. CDR1 is DFQATT and CDR2 is SNEGSKA in the germline V gene (reference sequence).

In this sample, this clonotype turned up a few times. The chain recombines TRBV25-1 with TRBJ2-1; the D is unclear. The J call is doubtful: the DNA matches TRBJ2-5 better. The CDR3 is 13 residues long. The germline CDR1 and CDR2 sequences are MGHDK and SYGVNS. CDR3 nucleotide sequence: TGTGCCAGCAGTGATAAGGGTCGGAGGACCCAGTACTTC. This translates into CASSDKGRRTQYF.

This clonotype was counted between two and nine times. CDR3 region: CSARDGTGGLEKLFF. DNA for the CDR3: TGCAGTGCTAGAGATGGAACAGGGGGCTTGGAAAAACTGTTTTTT. The chain has TRBV20-1 and TRBJ1-4, with 9 bases fitting TRBD1. The length of the CDR3 is 15 residues. Germline CDR1 is DFQATT and CDR2 is SNEGSKA (reference sequence). V was clipped by 0 bases and J by 8 bases; unmatched bases: 7.

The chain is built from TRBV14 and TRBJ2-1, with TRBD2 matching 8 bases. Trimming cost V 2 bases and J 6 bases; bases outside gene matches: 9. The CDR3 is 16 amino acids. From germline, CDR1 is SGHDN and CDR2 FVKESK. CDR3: CASSQFLAGHLNEQFF. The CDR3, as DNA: TGTGCCAGCAGCCAATTCCTAGCGGGTCACCTCAATGAGCAGTTCTTC.